Listed here is a single TCR beta chain. Antigen unknown. The sample originates from a study of memory CD4+ T cells and cytomegalovirus serostatus. The study, taken as a whole, reports: About 40% of the roughly 150 known CMV-associated TCRbeta sequences appeared in CD4+ memory.

Single viable CD3+CD4+CD8-CD45RO+ cells were sorted as the memory CD4+ T cells. Between the trimmed V and J ends, which lost 5 bases and 1 base, there was a span of 9 bases. The germline CDR1 and CDR2 sequences are MNHEY and SVGAGI. This CDR3 spans 14 amino acids. TCRdb's copy holds only in-frame clones and misses some; the assay was immunoSEQ multiplex PCR. The sample lists tens of thousands of clones; more than 70% were seen once. The clonotype was recovered from an adult in good health and CMV-seronegative. Some clones in this sample may be carry-over from other donors' samples. The rearrangement uses TRBV6-5 and TRBJ1-5; no firm D call. The sample taken for sequencing was memory CD4+ T cells from blood. The CDR3 DNA is TGTGCCAGCAGTCCAGATATGAGCAATCAGCCCCAGCATTTT. It codes for CASSPDMSNQPQHF.